What follows describes a single TCR beta chain. The clone's antigen remains unknown. No qualities accompany the bases; no much larger clone lies one base away. The data are from a study of control samples from healthy donors and cancer patients (dated by TCRdb to between 2020 and 2021). The CDR3 holds 16 amino acids from the cysteine to the phenylalanine. Only CDR3 DNA remains: 48 bases, in frame from the first base. V is cut by 4 bases and J by 0 bases, and the space between the germline ends is 16 bases. CDR1 and CDR2 (GTSNPN, SVGIG) derive from the germline V gene (reference sequence). Library preparation employed the immunoSEQ multiplex PCR assay. TCRdb holds this immuneACCESS table with in-frame rearrangements only. Some clones are missing; in checked studies, unresolved V genes explain under half, and the rest has no known cause. Here the sample has about 180,000 clones; approximately 92% occur a single time. 1.4% of the sample lies in the top ten.

The sequence joins TRBV30 to TRBJ1-3, with no confidently assigned D gene. This clonotype was sampled from a man aged 30 to 39 in good health. What was sequenced was blood. The DNA reads as follows: TGTGCCTGGATCCGCCGAGGGCGGGCCTCTGGAAACACCATATATTTT. Translated, this is CAWIRRGRASGNTIYF. Reference TRBV30 and TRBJ1-3 genes cover what lies past the CDR3, so the full variable domain is SQTIHQWPATLVQPVGSPLSLECTVEGTSNPNLYWYRQAAGRGLQLLFYSVGIGQISSEVPQNLSASRPQDRQFILSSKKLLLSDSGFYLCAWIRRGRASGNTIYFGEGSWLTVV.